These 28 T cell receptor beta chains came from one sample sequenced in a study of T cell repertoires in cytomegalovirus infection. TCRdb processed the reads anew with MiXCR; each CDR3 protein has one entry. This table holds fewer than 550,000 distinct CDR3 sequences, over 9% found once. The sequenced sample consisted of PBMCs. These receptors all stem from a human donor in good health (CMV status not recorded). Some clones in this sample may be carry-over from other donors' samples.

In its sample, this clonotype was seen many times. The genes are TRBV11-2 and TRBJ1-1; 10 nucleotides agree with TRBD1. The CDR3 extends over 16 amino acids. V lost 5 bases, J lost 0 bases, and 6 bases stayed unmatched. The V gene's germline CDR1 is SGHAT and CDR2 FQNNGV. CDR3 region: CASSTFGTGVNTEAFF. The CDR3 DNA sequence: TGTGCCAGCAGCACTTTCGGGACAGGGGTGAACACTGAAGCTTTCTTT. Full variable domain (outside the CDR3, taken from reference TRBV11-2 and TRBJ1-1): EAGVAQSPRYKIIEKRQSVAFWCNPISGHATLYWYQQILGQGPKLLIQFQNNGVVDDSQLPKDRFSAERLKGVDSTLKIQPAKLEDSAVYLCASSTFGTGVNTEAFFGQGTRLTVV.

This clonotype came up a few times. V usage is TRBV9 and J usage is TRBJ2-2; TRBD1 matches at 7 bases. J gave up 6 bases and V 3 bases, and 8 bases lay outside the gene matches. This CDR3 has 15 amino acids. Germline CDR1 reads SGDLS; CDR2 reads YYNGEE. CDR3 amino acids: CASSAQTGKSGELFF. CDR3 sequence (DNA): TGTGCCAGCAGCGCCCAGACAGGGAAATCCGGGGAGCTGTTTTTT.

This clonotype was seen ten or more times. The rearrangement uses TRBV7-9 and TRBJ1-5; no definite D call. Germline V gene lookup returns CDR1 SEHNR and CDR2 FQNEAQ (reference sequence). V gave up 2 bases and J gave up 5 bases, with 10 bases separating them. CDR3 length: 14 residues. CDR3 region: CASSLPGFDQPQHF. The CDR3 nucleotides are TGTGCCAGCAGCTTACCGGGTTTCGATCAGCCCCAGCATTTT.

This chain joins TRBV20-1 and TRBJ2-1, with 13 bases lining up with TRBD2. V gave up 0 bases and J gave up 10 bases; unmatched junction bases: 6. The germline V gene encodes CDR1 DFQATT and CDR2 SNEGSKA (reference sequence). This CDR3 is 15 amino acids long. The CDR3 DNA reads TGCAGTGCTAGAGATAACGGACTAGCGGGAGTAGAGCAGTTCTTC. Protein product: CSARDNGLAGVEQFF.

This clonotype was observed at least ten times. The chain couples TRBV28 to TRBJ1-5; D possibly corresponds to TRBD1 (5 bases). Germline CDR1 and CDR2: MDHEN and SYDVKM. The length of the CDR3 is 16 residues. V shed 6 bases and J shed 3 bases, with 18 bases lying between them. CDR3 region: CASRSSRDGDNQPQHF. CDR3 DNA: TGTGCCAGCAGATCGTCCCGGGACGGTGACAATCAGCCCCAGCATTTT.

This clonotype was detected ten times or more. The gene calls are TRBV4-1 and TRBJ1-2; TRBD1 is a possible D gene (5 bases). CDR1 and CDR2 from the germline V gene are MGHRA and YSYEKL. Trimming took 2 bases from V and 4 from J, leaving 11 bases between them. The CDR3 is 14 residues long. CDR3 sequence: CASSQQGIRYGYTF. CDR3 in DNA: TGCGCCAGCAGCCAACAGGGAATACGCTATGGCTACACCTTC.

The table lists this clonotype with many counts. V gene TRBV20-1 combines with J gene TRBJ1-4, with TRBD1 identical over 8 bases. Germline CDR1 DFQATT, CDR2 SNEGSKA (reference sequence). The CDR3 is made up of 14 amino acids. Trimming took 6 bases from V and 4 from J; bases not matched to a gene: 7. This chain's CDR3 is CSAEDRGGNEKLFF. CDR3 DNA: TGCAGTGCGGAAGACAGGGGTGGTAATGAAAAACTGTTTTTT.

This clonotype was seen many times. This chain joins TRBV19 and TRBJ2-7, with 7 positions matching TRBD2. The V gene's germline CDR1 is LNHDA and CDR2 SQIVND (reference sequence). Germline trimming cut 4 bases from V and 0 bases from J; bases unmatched to any gene: 6. The CDR3 extends over 15 amino acids. The CDR3: CASSTLAGDSYEQYF. The CDR3, as DNA: TGTGCCAGTAGTACCTTAGCGGGTGACTCCTACGAGCAGTACTTC.

The V gene is TRBV14, the J gene TRBJ1-1; a weak D match, TRBD1 (5 bases). V lost 1 base to trimming and J lost 9 bases, with 18 bases between them. CDR1 SGHDN and CDR2 FVKESK come from the germline V gene. The CDR3 loop spans 15 amino acids. CDR3 nucleotide sequence: TGTGCCAGCAGCCAAGCAATCCCAGGGACCCCACAAGCTTTCTTT. The encoded protein is CASSQAIPGTPQAFF.

This clonotype has a count of ten or more. The gene calls are TRBV12-3 or TRBV12-4 and TRBJ1-5, with TRBD1 as a possible D gene (5 bases). The germline V and J ends were trimmed by 0 bases and 3 bases, with 6 bases remaining between them. CDR3 length: 14 amino acids. The CDR3 coding sequence is TGTGCCAGCAGTTTAGCGGACAACAATCAGCCCCAGCATTTT. Amino acids: CASSLADNNQPQHF.

This clonotype was picked up a small number of times. J is TRBJ2-7 and V is TRBV10-2; the D is unclear. The germline gives CDR1 WSHSY, CDR2 SAAADI. The ends were cut back, 3 bases at V and 7 bases at J, with 22 bases in the middle. CDR3 length equals 16 residues. The CDR3 DNA reads TGCGCCAGCAGTGATCGGGTTCGGGCCCTCGTCCGGGAGCAGTACTTC. It is translated as CASSDRVRALVREQYF.

Only a few counts were recorded for this clonotype. This chain connects TRBV5-6 to TRBJ2-1; D remains unclear. The V gene lost 0 bases and the J gene lost 0 bases, with 7 bases spanning the gap. Germline CDR1 and CDR2: SGHDT and YYEEEE. The CDR3 consists of 15 residues. The DNA for the CDR3 is TGTGCCAGCAGCTTGGAATGGGGCTCCTACAATGAGCAGTTCTTC. Translation: CASSLEWGSYNEQFF.

This clonotype was counted at least ten times. The chain uses TRBV4-2 and TRBJ2-5; the match to TRBD2 covers 12 bases. The germline CDR1 and CDR2 sequences are LGHNA and YNFKEQ. There are 15 residues in the CDR3. With 2 bases clipped from V and 4 bases from J, the junction kept 2 bases outside the gene matches. The CDR3 region has the DNA TGTGCCAGCAGCCAACTAGCGGGGGGGGCAGAGACCCAGTACTTC. Protein sequence: CASSQLAGGAETQYF.

In this sample, this clonotype turned up many times. This sequence joins TRBV19 and TRBJ1-6; 9 bases are shared with TRBD1. The CDR3 spans 14 residues. CDR1 and CDR2 from the germline V gene are LNHDA and SQIVND (reference sequence). Unmatched junction bases numbered 2, after V lost 6 bases and J lost 5 bases. This CDR3 reads CASSRDRDNSPLHF. CDR3 in DNA: TGTGCCAGTAGCCGGGACAGGGATAATTCACCCCTCCACTTT.

This clonotype turned up a few times. The chain couples TRBV5-6 to TRBJ1-3; the D is unclear. V gave up 3 bases and J gave up 2 bases, with 18 bases separating them. The CDR3 spans 17 residues. Germline values: CDR1 SGHDT, CDR2 YYEEEE. CDR3 protein: CASSSLMAPKTGNTIYF. The CDR3 DNA sequence: TGTGCCAGCAGCTCTTTGATGGCTCCCAAGACTGGAAACACCATATATTTT.

For the CDR3, the DNA is TGCACCTACGTCGGGGGATCGGATAACACTGAAGCTTTCTTT. It is translated as CTYVGGSDNTEAFF. The rearrangement links TRBV29-1 to TRBJ1-1; perhaps TRBD1 as D (5 bases). There are 14 residues in the CDR3. Germline values: CDR1 SQVTM, CDR2 ANQGSEA. Full variable domain (rest looked up from reference TRBV29-1 and TRBJ1-1): SAVISQKPSRDICQRGTSLTIQCQVDSQVTMMFWYRQQPGQSLTLIATANQGSEATYESGFVIDKFPISRPNLTFSTLTVSNMSPEDSSIYLCTYVGGSDNTEAFFGQGTRLTVV.

V usage is TRBV20-1 and J usage is TRBJ2-2, with TRBD2 matching over 8 bases. Germline lookup yields CDR1 DFQATT and CDR2 SNEGSKA (reference sequence). The trim removed 6 bases at V and 5 bases at J, leaving 8 bases unmatched. The CDR3 spans 14 residues. The CDR3 loop is CSAPPSGSTGELFF. As DNA, the CDR3 is TGCAGTGCCCCGCCTAGCGGGTCAACCGGGGAGCTGTTTTTT.

This clonotype showed up many times. In nucleotides, the CDR3 is TGCGCCAGCAGCCACCCTGTGGGACAGCGGGATAACTATGGCTACACCTTC. This codes for CASSHPVGQRDNYGYTF. The chain joins TRBV4-1 to TRBJ1-2, with 7 positions matching TRBD1. J gave up 1 base and V 3 bases, and 11 bases lay outside the gene matches. The CDR3 is made up of 17 amino acids. The germline CDR1 and CDR2 sequences are MGHRA and YSYEKL.

This clonotype has ten or more counts. The V gene is TRBV20-1, the J gene TRBJ2-5, with 7 bases fitting TRBD2. The V gene end was trimmed by 4 bases and the J gene end by 5 bases; junction bases not matched to a gene: 7. The CDR3 runs to 13 residues. Germline V gene sequence: CDR1 DFQATT, CDR2 SNEGSKA (reference sequence). The CDR3 region is CSAIGGLGETQYF. The CDR3 bases are TGCAGTGCTATCGGGGGGTTGGGGGAGACCCAGTACTTC.

The chain is built from TRBV12-3 or TRBV12-4 and TRBJ2-3, with 8 bases aligning to TRBD1. The J segment lost 6 bases and the V segment lost 6 bases, leaving 11 bases of the junction unmatched. The CDR3 contains 15 residues. CDR3 nucleotides: TGTGCCAGCAGCCAAGACAGGGGCGCGTGGGATACGCAGTATTTT. Protein sequence: CASSQDRGAWDTQYF.

This clonotype has at least ten counts. V and J are TRBV6-1 and TRBJ2-5; D is uncertain. The CDR3 is made up of 12 amino acids. The V gene's germline CDR1 is MNHNS and CDR2 SASEGT. V shed 7 bases and J shed 2 bases, with 8 bases lying between them. The CDR3 loop is CASTESQETQYF. The CDR3 coding sequence is TGTGCCAGCACGGAATCTCAAGAGACCCAGTACTTC.

This clonotype was detected ten times or more. The rearrangement joins TRBV12-5 to TRBJ2-6; either TRBD1 or TRBD2 may fit D (5 bases each). Trimming left V 6 bases short and J 4 bases short, with 13 bases between. Germline V gives CDR1 LGHNT, CDR2 FRNRAP. The CDR3 loop spans 15 amino acids. CDR3 DNA sequence: TGTGCTAGTGGCTTCGGGGCGGTAGGGGCCAACGTCCTGACTTTC. It encodes CASGFGAVGANVLTF.

This clonotype has a handful of counts. The chain recombines TRBV19 with TRBJ1-6, with D possibly matching TRBD1 (5 bases). V was clipped by 11 bases and J by 7 bases, with 15 bases between them. This CDR3 is 13 amino acids long. Germline assignment: CDR1 LNHDA and CDR2 SQIVND (reference sequence). This chain's CDR3 is CAVRAGGNSPLHF. The CDR3 DNA sequence: TGTGCCGTCCGAGCGGGGGGAAATTCACCCCTCCACTTT.

This clonotype was seen at least ten times. V and J are TRBV7-2 and TRBJ1-1; no firm D call. Trimming removed 1 base from V and 6 bases from J, with 12 bases in between. Per the germline V gene, CDR1 is SGHTA and CDR2 is FQGNSA. This CDR3 has 14 residues. The CDR3 nucleotides read TGTGCCAGCAGCTTAGGGTCGCGGTACGCTGAAGCTTTCTTT. Its protein is CASSLGSRYAEAFF.

This clonotype came up many times. CDR3 protein: CASSPLDGGESGNTIYF. CDR3 in DNA: TGTGCCAGCAGCCCACTCGACGGTGGGGAATCTGGAAACACCATATATTTT. This chain links TRBV14 with TRBJ1-3, with unresolved D. Germline-derived CDR1 and CDR2 are SGHDN and FVKESK. This CDR3 comprises 17 residues. Trimming took off 4 bases at V and 1 base at J, with 17 bases between the two ends.

This clonotype occurred many times. The gene calls are TRBV6-1 and TRBJ2-7, with D perhaps TRBD1 (6 bases). Germline V gene sequence: CDR1 MNHNS, CDR2 SASEGT. The CDR3 loop spans 13 amino acids. Trimming stripped 8 bases from V and 9 bases from J, with 20 bases between. Here the CDR3 DNA reads TGTGCCAGCGGAGACGGGACACACCGCCGGCAGTACTTC. Translation: CASGDGTHRRQYF.

This clonotype showed up just a few times. The chain is built from TRBV5-4 and TRBJ2-3; 7 bases map to TRBD2. Germline V gene sequence: CDR1 SGHNT, CDR2 YYREEE (reference sequence). Trimming at V came to 7 bases and at J to 5 bases, leaving 16 bases not matched to a gene. The CDR3 is 16 amino acids. CDR3 sequence: CASHLGGVGHGDTQYF. The CDR3 DNA sequence: TGTGCCAGCCACCTGGGGGGGGTCGGGCATGGAGATACGCAGTATTTT.

This clonotype has only a few counts. Here the CDR3 DNA reads TGCAGTGCTAGGGAACAGGGGACCCAAGCTTTCTTT. This encodes CSAREQGTQAFF. V gene TRBV20-1 combines with J gene TRBJ1-1, with 7 bases matching TRBD1. The CDR3 is made up of 12 amino acids. The V and J ends lost 3 bases and 9 bases, in that order; junction bases with no gene match: 7. CDR1 and CDR2 from the germline V gene are DFQATT and SNEGSKA (reference sequence).